This T cell receptor beta chain was captured by sequencing in a study of T cell responses to AZD1222 COVID-19 vaccine. Whole-study results and caveats: The donor group comprised mostly white British people and more females; the analysis possibly underestimated clonal diversity. It was only a handful of AZD1222 recipients who were seropositive at baseline. The CD4 TCRs associated with vaccination extended across spike and predominated at 160-218 and 743-854.

TCRdb keeps only in-frame clones here, not all; method: immunoSEQ multiplex PCR. The table includes 70,000 or so clones, about nine tenths detected once. The sample holds a few counts of this clone. What it binds is not known. Germline CDR1 reads LNHDA; CDR2 reads SQIVND (reference sequence). CDR3 length: 14 residues. V was clipped by 7 bases and J by 0 bases, with 10 bases between them. The specimen comprised peripheral blood, sampled on day 0 of AZD1222 vaccination. The receptor comes from an adult in good health. The V call is TRBV19, the J call TRBJ1-5; no reliable D call. As DNA, the CDR3 is TGTGCCAGTACTCGACATTATAGCAATCAGCCCCAGCATTTT. This encodes CASTRHYSNQPQHF.